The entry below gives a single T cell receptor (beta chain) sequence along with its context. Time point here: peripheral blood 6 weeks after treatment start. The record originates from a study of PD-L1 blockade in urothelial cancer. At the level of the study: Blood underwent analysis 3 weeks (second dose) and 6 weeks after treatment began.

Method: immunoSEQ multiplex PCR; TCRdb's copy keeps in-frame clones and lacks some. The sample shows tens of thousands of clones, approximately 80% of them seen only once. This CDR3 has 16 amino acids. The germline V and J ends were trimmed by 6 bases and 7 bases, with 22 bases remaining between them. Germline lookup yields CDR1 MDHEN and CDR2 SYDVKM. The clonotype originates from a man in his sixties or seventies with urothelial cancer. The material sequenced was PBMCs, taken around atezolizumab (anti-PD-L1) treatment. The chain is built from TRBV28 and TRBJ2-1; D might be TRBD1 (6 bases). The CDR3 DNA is TGTGCCAGCAGCCCCTGGGACACCATTCGTAGGAATGAGCAGTTCTTC. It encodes CASSPWDTIRRNEQFF.